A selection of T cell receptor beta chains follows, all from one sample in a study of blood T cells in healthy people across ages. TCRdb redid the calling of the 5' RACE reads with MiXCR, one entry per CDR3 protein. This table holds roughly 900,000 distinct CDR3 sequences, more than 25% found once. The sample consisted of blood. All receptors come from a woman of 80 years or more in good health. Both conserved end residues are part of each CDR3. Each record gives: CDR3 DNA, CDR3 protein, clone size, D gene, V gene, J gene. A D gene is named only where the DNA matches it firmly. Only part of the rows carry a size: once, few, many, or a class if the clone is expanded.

TGTGCCTGGGGACAGGGGGCCGCCGGGGAGCTGTTTTTT	CAWGQGAAGELFF	.	TRBD1	TRBV30	TRBJ2-2
TGTGCCAGCAGCTCACAGGGCAGCCAGCCCCAGCATTTT	CASSSQGSQPQHF	many	.	TRBV7-2	TRBJ1-5
TGTGCCAGCAGTTACTTAAGACAGGCGAGCTCTGGGGCCAACGTCCTGACTTTC	CASSYLRQASSGANVLTF	many	.	TRBV6-2/TRBV6-3	TRBJ2-6
TGTGCCAGCAGAAGGGTTGGCTACACCTTC	CASRRVGYTF	.	.	TRBV28	TRBJ1-2
TGTGCCATCAGCGATGACAGGGCTCGCGGCTACACCTTC	CAISDDRARGYTF	few	TRBD1	TRBV10-3	TRBJ1-2
TGCGCCAGCAGCAAGGAGCAGGGTTATCTTTTGAGGAATTCACCCCTCCACTTT	CASSKEQGYLLRNSPLHF	many	.	TRBV4-3	TRBJ1-6
TGTGCCACCCCAGGGAGTCCCGCAGGGGAAAAACTGTTTTTT	CATPGSPAGEKLFF	few	.	TRBV6-2/TRBV6-3	TRBJ1-4
TGCAGTGCCCACCCGGCTGGGGGGATGACATTCACAGATACGCAGTATTTT	CSAHPAGGMTFTDTQYF	once	.	TRBV20-1	TRBJ2-3
TGTGCCAGCAGCTTAGGGGACACTGAAGCTTTCTTT	CASSLGDTEAFF	many	.	TRBV4-3	TRBJ1-1
TGTGCCAGCAGCGTCGGGGTCAATGAGCAGTTCTTC	CASSVGVNEQFF	many	.	TRBV9	TRBJ2-1
TGTGCCAGCAGCGCCCTAACTAGCATCTACGAGCAGTTCTTT	CASSALTSIYEQFF	.	.	TRBV7-2	TRBJ2-1
TGTGCCAGCAGCCCTCAGACGGCGGGGGCTGCGACTAATGAAAAACTGTTTTTT	CASSPQTAGAATNEKLFF	.	.	TRBV4-2	TRBJ1-4
TGTGCCAGCAGCTTAGCCCTCCTAGGTGGCGCAAGCTCCCACAATGAGCAGTACTTC	CASSLALLGGASSHNEQYF	.	.	TRBV7-9	TRBJ2-7
TGTGCCAGCAGCTTAACAGGGAGGGCCTACGAGCAGTACTTC	CASSLTGRAYEQYF	.	.	TRBV7-2	TRBJ2-7
TGCAGTGCTACGGGGGGCCTTGTCAATGAAAAACTGTTTTTT	CSATGGLVNEKLFF	.	.	TRBV20-1	TRBJ1-4
TGCGCCACCAGAGGAACAGGGTCCTACGAGCAGTACTTC	CATRGTGSYEQYF	once	.	TRBV5-1	TRBJ2-7
TGTGCCAGCAGCAAAGGGGCCCCGGACAGGAGCCACGAACAGTACTTC	CASSKGAPDRSHEQYF	once	.	TRBV21-1	TRBJ2-7
TGTGCCAGCAGTTACTCGTGGAGGGATGCTAATGAAAAACTGTTTTTT	CASSYSWRDANEKLFF	few	.	TRBV6-5	TRBJ1-4
TGCAGCGTTCAACGATGGGGAGGGACAAGTACCTACGAGCAGTACTTC	CSVQRWGGTSTYEQYF	many	.	TRBV29-1	TRBJ2-7
TGCAGCGTTGAACCCTACAGGGAAGATACCTACGAGCAGTACTTC	CSVEPYREDTYEQYF	few	.	TRBV29-1	TRBJ2-7
TGTGCCAGCAGGCGAGGGACAGGGGGACACAATGAGCAGTACTTC	CASRRGTGGHNEQYF	.	TRBD1	TRBV7-2	TRBJ2-5
TGTGCCAGCAGGGAGGGACTGATGAACACCGGGGAGCTGTTTTTT	CASREGLMNTGELFF	.	.	TRBV25-1	TRBJ2-2
TGCGCCAGCAGCCAAGATTGGCGGGAAGGGGGTTACAATGAGCAGTTCTTC	CASSQDWREGGYNEQFF	many	.	TRBV4-3	TRBJ2-1
TGCAGTGCTACTAGGATCAATCAGCCCCAGCATTTT	CSATRINQPQHF	.	.	TRBV20-1	TRBJ1-5
TGTGCCAGCAGCGACCGACAGGACAATCAGCCCCAGCATTTT	CASSDRQDNQPQHF	.	.	TRBV6-6	TRBJ1-5
TGTGCCAGCAGCTTGCAGCAGGGCCTACTAGCCAAAAACATTCAGTACTTC	CASSLQQGLLAKNIQYF	many	.	TRBV7-6	TRBJ2-4
TGCGCCAGCAGCGACCGGGACACCGCCTTTAATGAAAAACTGTTTTTT	CASSDRDTAFNEKLFF	.	.	TRBV5-1	TRBJ1-4
TGTGCCAGCAGCCAACAGGGGGGTCCCGATGGCTACACCTTC	CASSQQGGPDGYTF	.	TRBD1	TRBV2	TRBJ1-2
TGCGCCAGCAGCTTGACAGGGACAGGGATTCAAGAGACCCAGTACTTC	CASSLTGTGIQETQYF	few	TRBD1	TRBV5-1	TRBJ2-5
TGTGCCAGCAGCCCTCTTAGAGGGGGGGCCGGCACAGATACGCAGTATTTT	CASSPLRGGAGTDTQYF	many	.	TRBV7-2	TRBJ2-3
TGTGCCAGCAGTCTTAGCGGGGCCCAAGAGACCCAGTACTTC	CASSLSGAQETQYF	many	TRBD2	TRBV6-2/TRBV6-3	TRBJ2-5
TGTGCTAGCAGCTTCGGGTCGAATAACTACGAGCAGTACTTC	CASSFGSNNYEQYF	.	.	TRBV7-7	TRBJ2-7
TGCGCCAGCAGCCAAGATCGTTCCGCTTTGTCACCCCTCCACTTT	CASSQDRSALSPLHF	few	.	TRBV4-3	TRBJ1-6
TGTGCCAGCAGCCAACTAGCGGGGCCACCCGATGAGCAGTTCTTC	CASSQLAGPPDEQFF	many	TRBD2	TRBV7-2	TRBJ2-1
TGTGCCAGCATTATGGGGGGGACAGGGGGTGATGGGCAGTTCTTC	CASIMGGTGGDGQFF	.	TRBD1	TRBV2	TRBJ2-1
TGTGCCAGCCGATTTGCCGGGACAGTTGGCACTGAAGCTTTCTTT	CASRFAGTVGTEAFF	.	TRBD1	TRBV12-3/TRBV12-4	TRBJ1-1
TGCAGTGCTAGAGTCCCGGGGGGGACTAGCGGGGATACAGATACGCAGTATTTT	CSARVPGGTSGDTDTQYF	many	TRBD2	TRBV20-1	TRBJ2-3
TGTGCCAGCAGCCAGAGGGGGAACTATGGCTACACCTTC	CASSQRGNYGYTF	many	.	TRBV3-1	TRBJ1-2
TGTGCCAGCAGTCGAGGGATGGAAGGGTCACCCCTCCACTTT	CASSRGMEGSPLHF	many	.	TRBV6-5	TRBJ1-6
TGCAGTGCTAGAGACCCCACTGGAGCGGGGGGGCCAGATACGCAGTATTTT	CSARDPTGAGGPDTQYF	.	TRBD2	TRBV20-1	TRBJ2-3
TGCAGTGCTAGAGATCCGACTGGTAGGGAGACCCAGTACTTC	CSARDPTGRETQYF	.	.	TRBV20-1	TRBJ2-5
TGTGCCAGCAGCTTACTGGCGGGGGCCGGTGAGCAGTTCTTC	CASSLLAGAGEQFF	.	.	TRBV7-3	TRBJ2-1
TGTGCCAGCCGCCCGACTTCCGCGGGGGAAAAACTGTTTTTT	CASRPTSAGEKLFF	few	.	TRBV5-6	TRBJ1-4
TGCAGTGCCGTAGGGGGAAGTGGCAATCAGCCCCAGCATTTT	CSAVGGSGNQPQHF	many	.	TRBV20-1	TRBJ1-5
TGTGCCAGCAGCCTGGGAGGAGGCTGGTTGGCAGATACGCAGTATTTT	CASSLGGGWLADTQYF	many	.	TRBV27	TRBJ2-3
TGTGCAAGCAGTCACTCGGGACAGTTGAGCACAGATGTGGAGTATTTT	CASSHSGQLSTDVEYF	.	TRBD1	TRBV12-3/TRBV12-4	TRBJ2-3
TGTGCCAGCAGGACTAGCGGGGGAACCTACAATGAGCAGTTCTTC	CASRTSGGTYNEQFF	many	TRBD2	TRBV12-3/TRBV12-4	TRBJ2-1
TGTGCCAGCAGCTTTGAGTCGCGGGCAATCTACGCGAACACCGGGGAGCTGTTTTTT	CASSFESRAIYANTGELFF	.	.	TRBV5-6	TRBJ2-2